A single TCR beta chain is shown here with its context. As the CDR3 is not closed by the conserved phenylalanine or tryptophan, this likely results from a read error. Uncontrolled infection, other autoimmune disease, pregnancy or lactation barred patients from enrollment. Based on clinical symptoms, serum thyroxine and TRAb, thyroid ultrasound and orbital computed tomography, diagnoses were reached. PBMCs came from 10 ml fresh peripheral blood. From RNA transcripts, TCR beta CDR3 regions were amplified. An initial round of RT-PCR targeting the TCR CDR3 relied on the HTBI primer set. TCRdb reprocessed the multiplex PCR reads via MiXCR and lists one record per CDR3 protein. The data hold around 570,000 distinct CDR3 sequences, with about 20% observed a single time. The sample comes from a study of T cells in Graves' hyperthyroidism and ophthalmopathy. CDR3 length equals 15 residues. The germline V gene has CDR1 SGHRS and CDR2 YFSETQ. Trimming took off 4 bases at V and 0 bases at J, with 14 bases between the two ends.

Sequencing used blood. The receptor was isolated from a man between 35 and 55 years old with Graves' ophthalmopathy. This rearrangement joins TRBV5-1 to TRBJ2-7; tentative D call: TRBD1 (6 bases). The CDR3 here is CASSPRGTASYEQYL. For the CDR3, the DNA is TGCGCCAGCAGCCCGAGGGGGACGGCCTCCTACGAGCAGTACCTC.